One and the same sample provided the 2 T cell receptor beta chains below, sequenced in a study of blood T cell repertoires in COVID-19. Repertoires were generated with immunoSEQ multiplex PCR, while TCRdb's copy carries only in-frame clones and drops some. The table shows approximately 330,000 clones, with roughly 89% occurring only once. The sample taken for sequencing was peripheral blood. The source is a man aged 25 to 40 with COVID-19, enrolled during active disease.

This chain links TRBV5-1 with TRBJ1-1; the D gene is possibly TRBD1 (6 bases). V was cut by 2 bases and J by 5 bases, with 10 bases left in between. The CDR3 sequence is 13 residues long. CDR1 and CDR2 (germline): SGHRS, YFSETQ. The CDR3 coding sequence is TGCGCCAGCAGCTTACAGGGTTGGACTGAAGCTTTCTTT. Encoded protein: CASSLQGWTEAFF.

J is TRBJ1-2 and V is TRBV21-1. TRBV21-1 is recorded as a pseudogene. This CDR3 has 12 residues. This chain's CDR3 is CASSKNPDGYTF. The DNA for the CDR3 is TGTGCCAGCAGCAAAAATCCCGATGGCTACACCTTC.